The 18 T cell receptor beta chains listed next were all sequenced from one sample in a study of OX40 agonist ivuxolimab in advanced cancers. Using immunoSEQ multiplex PCR, the repertoire was profiled, and TCRdb retains in-frame clones only, with some absent. The data hold 25,000 to 35,000 clones, with approximately 88% observed a single time. The specimen comprised CD4+ or CD8+ T cells sorted from blood, sampled in a trial of the OX40 agonist ivuxolimab. The receptors originated from an adult with an advanced solid tumor such as melanoma, head and neck, liver or kidney cancer.

The chain recombines TRBV28 with TRBJ2-7; the D call may be TRBD1 or TRBD2 (5 bases each). In germline, CDR1 is MDHEN, CDR2 SYDVKM. The ends were cut back, 7 bases at V and 5 bases at J, with 12 bases in the middle. This CDR3 spans 12 amino acids. The CDR3 reads CASNEGIDEQYF. The DNA for the CDR3 is TGTGCCAGCAACGAGGGGATCGACGAGCAGTACTTC.

The V call is TRBV5-1, the J call TRBJ2-1; tentative D call: TRBD2 (5 bases). CDR1 is SGHRS and CDR2 is YFSETQ in the germline V gene. V lost 3 bases to trimming and J lost 5 bases, with 18 bases between them. CDR3 length: 16 amino acids. Written as DNA, the CDR3 is TGCGCCAGCAGCTCCTCTCGCGGAGAACTAGACAATGAGCAGTTCTTC. It specifies CASSSSRGELDNEQFF.

This clone was detected a few times. The chain's CDR3 is CSVLGAGPSYNEQFF. In nucleotides, the CDR3 is TGCAGCGTCCTGGGGGCAGGTCCCTCCTACAATGAGCAGTTCTTC. The chain combines TRBV29-1 with TRBJ2-1, with D tentatively TRBD1 (6 bases). Germline V gene lookup returns CDR1 SQVTM and CDR2 ANQGSEA. This CDR3 spans 15 amino acids. Trimming pared 6 bases from V and 0 bases from J, leaving 15 bases between.

The chain uses TRBV27 and TRBJ2-2; D perhaps matches TRBD1 (5 bases). The CDR3 has 14 residues. Trimming removed 3 bases from V and 6 bases from J, with 11 bases in between. Germline V gives CDR1 MNHEY, CDR2 SMNVEV (reference sequence). This CDR3 reads CASSFSGWSGELFF. CDR3 coding DNA: TGTGCCAGCAGTTTCTCAGGGTGGTCCGGGGAGCTGTTTTTT.

The chain has TRBV29-1 and TRBJ2-7, with D perhaps given as TRBD1 or TRBD2 (5 bases each). CDR1 SQVTM and CDR2 ANQGSEA come from the germline V gene. The V gene lost 4 bases and the J gene lost 4 bases, with 5 bases spanning the gap. CDR3 length equals 10 residues. The CDR3 here is CSVGGYEQYF. The CDR3 DNA sequence: TGCAGCGTTGGGGGGTACGAGCAGTACTTC.

The chain recombines TRBV10-3 with TRBJ2-1; 7 bases are a match to TRBD2. The CDR3 is made up of 14 amino acids. V lost 1 base, J lost 7 bases, and 4 bases stayed unmatched. Per the germline V gene, CDR1 is ENHRY and CDR2 is SYGVKD. CDR3 DNA sequence: TGTGCCATCAGTGAGTGGACCGGGGGGAATGAGCAGTTCTTC. Its protein product is CAISEWTGGNEQFF.

This rearrangement joins TRBV5-4 to TRBJ2-6; 7 bases are shared with TRBD1. CDR1 SGHNT and CDR2 YYREEE come from the germline V gene (reference sequence). V lost 2 bases to trimming and J lost 2 bases; unmatched junction nucleotides: 1. CDR3 length equals 15 residues. The CDR3 sequence is CASSLDRAGANVLTF. CDR3 sequence (DNA): TGTGCCAGCAGCTTAGACAGGGCTGGGGCCAACGTCCTGACTTTC.

The table lists this clone with a count of one. This chain uses TRBV4-1 with TRBJ1-1, with D hard to call. V dropped 1 base and J dropped 4 bases, with 10 bases sitting between them. This CDR3 contains 14 residues. Per germline, CDR1 MGHRA and CDR2 YSYEKL. The CDR3 bases are TGCGCCAGCAGCCAAGTTCAAGGAAGCACTGAAGCTTTCTTT. Residues: CASSQVQGSTEAFF.

This clone has only a few counts. The V gene is TRBV6-5, the J gene TRBJ1-6; 10 nucleotides line up with TRBD1. Germline assignment: CDR1 MNHEY and CDR2 SVGAGI. The CDR3 has 16 amino acids. J was trimmed by 10 bases and V by 0 bases; bases with no gene match: 6. The CDR3: CASSYSRQGAWSPLHF. The CDR3 bases are TGTGCCAGCAGTTACTCCCGACAGGGGGCATGGTCACCCCTCCACTTT.

This clone has only one observation. This chain uses TRBV4-1 with TRBJ2-1, with 8 bases identical to TRBD2. The V segment lost 3 bases and the J segment 4 bases; nucleotides outside the gene matches: 14. The length of the CDR3 is 18 residues. Germline values: CDR1 MGHRA, CDR2 YSYEKL. The CDR3 region has the DNA TGCGCCAGCAGCCAGCGAGCCCCCTTGACTAGCGTATACAATGAGCAGTTCTTC. It translates to CASSQRAPLTSVYNEQFF.

This chain uses TRBV9 with TRBJ2-7; D possibly matches TRBD1 or TRBD2 (5 bases each). Germline V CDR1 and CDR2: SGDLS, YYNGEE. The V end lost 3 bases, the J end lost 5 bases, and 18 bases lay between the germline ends. This CDR3 has 15 amino acids. In nucleotides, the CDR3 is TGTGCCAGCAGCGATTCCGGGACGGGACCCAACGAGCAGTACTTC. The encoded protein is CASSDSGTGPNEQYF.

The chain has TRBV13 and TRBJ2-5; D is perhaps TRBD2 (6 bases). CDR1 and CDR2 (germline): PRHDT, FYEKMQ (reference sequence). V was clipped by 5 bases and J by 5 bases, with 18 bases between them. CDR3 size: 15 residues. CDR3 sequence: CASSPNLLAKETQYF. In DNA form, the CDR3 reads TGTGCCAGCAGCCCCAACCTACTAGCCAAGGAGACCCAGTACTTC. Complete variable domain (other parts from reference TRBV13 and TRBJ2-5): AAGVIQSPRHLIKEKRETATLKCYPIPRHDTVYWYQQGPGQDPQFLISFYEKMQSDKGSIPDRFSAQQFSDYHSELNMSSLELGDSALYFCASSPNLLAKETQYFGPGTRLLVL.

This chain links TRBV13 with TRBJ1-1; D may be TRBD1 (5 bases). Germline assignment: CDR1 PRHDT and CDR2 FYEKMQ (reference sequence). This CDR3 has 14 residues. Trimming cost V 4 bases and J 1 base, with 10 bases left between them. As DNA, the CDR3 is TGTGCCAGCAGCTCCGGGAGGGGGAACACTGAAGCTTTCTTT. Protein product: CASSSGRGNTEAFF.

The rearrangement joins TRBV28 to TRBJ2-7; TRBD1 matches 11 bases. This CDR3 contains 14 residues. Germline values: CDR1 MDHEN, CDR2 SYDVKM. V trimming: 4 bases; J trimming: 3 bases; junction bases outside the gene matches: 2. CDR3 protein: CASSWDRGVYEQYF. The DNA for the CDR3 is TGTGCCAGCAGTTGGGACAGGGGGGTCTACGAGCAGTACTTC.

The chain uses TRBV27 and TRBJ2-7, with a weak D call TRBD1 (6 bases). V lost 2 bases and J lost 1, with 12 bases in between. The CDR3 runs to 15 residues. CDR1 is MNHEY and CDR2 is SMNVEV in the germline V gene (reference sequence). The CDR3 bases are TGTGCCAGCAGTTTAAAGGGACAAGGATCCTACGAGCAGTACTTC. It is translated as CASSLKGQGSYEQYF.

The V gene is TRBV6-5, the J gene TRBJ2-7, with 7 bases identical to TRBD2. The CDR3 runs 15 residues. Trimming cost V 6 bases and J 3 bases; bases outside gene matches: 11. Per germline, CDR1 MNHEY and CDR2 SVGAGI. The CDR3, as DNA: TGTGCCAGCAGACTCCGGGACTACCCCTTCTACGAGCAGTACTTC. Translating gives CASRLRDYPFYEQYF.

The rearrangement links TRBV28 to TRBJ2-7; 11 nucleotides match TRBD1. Trimming took 8 bases from V and 1 from J; bases not matched to a gene: 16. There are 18 residues in the CDR3. The germline V gene encodes CDR1 MDHEN and CDR2 SYDVKM. The CDR3 bases are TGTGCCAGCCTGCCCGGGACAGGGGGTCCGGCGGGGTCCTACGAGCAGTACTTC. Its translation is CASLPGTGGPAGSYEQYF.

V usage is TRBV9 and J usage is TRBJ2-3; 8 nucleotides agree with TRBD2. CDR1 and CDR2 (germline): SGDLS, YYNGEE. V shed 5 bases, J shed 1 base, and the junction held 3 bases outside the gene matches. The CDR3 loop spans 14 amino acids. CDR3 bases: TGTGCCAGCAGTCGAGCGGGGGGCACAGATACGCAGTATTTT. It codes for CASSRAGGTDTQYF.